This T cell receptor beta chain was found in a study of cytomegalovirus exposure and HLA in healthy donors. Libraries were prepared by immunoSEQ multiplex PCR; TCRdb keeps only in-frame clonotypes and omits some of them. The top ten hold about 1% of the sample, which has some 320,000 clones, about 90% seen once. Study-wide results and limits: Subsequent analysis of the approximately 120 validation repertoires found a tendency for first-cohort TCR clusters to co-occur. In vitro data verified three CMV-associated chains as specific for CMV antigens. The study put 150 or so TCR beta chains on its list as cytomegalovirus-associated.

Germline V gene sequence: CDR1 MNHEY, CDR2 SVGAGI. Germline trimming cut 2 bases from V and 7 bases from J; bases unmatched to any gene: 8. The CDR3 spans 15 residues. Notes on this clone: The antigen is undetermined.

Source material: PBMCs. The chain uses TRBV6-5 and TRBJ2-5; 9 bases fit TRBD1. The source is a woman aged 25 to 45 in good health and CMV-seropositive. Here the CDR3 reads CASSYSGQGSGTQYF. In nucleotides, the CDR3 is TGTGCCAGCAGTTACAGCGGACAGGGGTCCGGGACCCAGTACTTC.